This entry concerns a single TCR beta chain. A mixed TRB-A/B primer pool amplified rearranged TRB by multiplex touch-down PCR. TCRdb reprocessed the multiplex PCR reads via MiXCR and lists one record per CDR3 protein. Here the sample spans thousands of distinct CDR3 sequences, about 32% being singletons. Peripheral blood genomic DNA, not sorted cells or RNA, was the template. The ends lost 3 bases at V and 2 bases at J; junction bases unmatched: 13. CDR3 size: 17 residues. This sample is part of a study of T cell repertoires in aging, cancer and after chemotherapy. This receptor was identified in a human donor with a blood cancer. Sequenced: blood. This chain joins TRBV12-3 or TRBV12-4 and TRBJ2-7; TRBD2 matches at 7 bases. Written as DNA, the CDR3 is TGTGCCAGCAGTTTTTGGGGGGGGAGCGGGGTAACCTACGAGCAGTACTTC. Its translation: CASSFWGGSGVTYEQYF.